This T cell receptor (beta chain) was identified during a study of blood T cell repertoires in COVID-19. Study-wide background: Samples came from the United States, Italy and Spain, spanning acute and convalescent COVID-19. T cells, B-cell-depleted T cells, or PBMCs supplied cDNA or gDNA.

Per the authors' pipeline: By means of reference gene primer amplification, nucleated cell counts were estimated. Using immunoSEQ multiplex PCR, the repertoire was profiled, and TCRdb retains in-frame clones only, with some absent. That table supplies the V and J calls and clone size; D and trimming were determined from the DNA. The repertoire holds under 300,000 clones, with around 84% as singletons. Germline V gene data show CDR1 as GTSNPN and CDR2 as SVGIG (reference sequence). The CDR3 is 16 amino acids. J lost 9 bases, V lost 3 bases, and 14 bases had no gene match. The source material was PBMCs or T cells enriched from blood (not recorded which). The receptor was isolated from a young man who had recovered from COVID-19. The V call is TRBV30, the J call TRBJ2-1, with TRBD1 matching over 10 bases. CDR3 protein: CAWSLTPGQGPGEQFF. The CDR3 DNA is TGTGCCTGGAGCCTGACCCCGGGACAGGGGCCAGGTGAGCAGTTCTTC. The full variable domain, rest sourced from reference TRBV30 and TRBJ2-1, is SQTIHQWPATLVQPVGSPLSLECTVEGTSNPNLYWYRQAAGRGLQLLFYSVGIGQISSEVPQNLSASRPQDRQFILSSKKLLLSDSGFYLCAWSLTPGQGPGEQFFGPGTRLTVL.